This T cell receptor (beta chain) was retrieved from a study of blood T cell repertoires in COVID-19 (TCRdb year 2020). Concerning the study at large: Samples covering the acute and convalescent phases of COVID-19 were provided by collaborators in the United States, Italy and Spain. The material from the prospective study consisted of cDNA or gDNA derived from T cells, B-cell-depleted T cells, or PBMCs. Deeply sampled blood TCRbeta repertoires from subjects exposed to, actively infected with, or recovered from COVID-19 were included in the dataset. Where available, HLA class I and class II types were taken from metadata supplied by the sample provider and were not determined by assay-based typing. Samples came from the ongoing ImmuneRACE study (first 160 participants) plus 1,254 subjects from 6 global collaborators. The sample metadata nearly always contained a de-identified subject ID, COVID-19 status, age in years and sex. A freely available public database, intended as a resource for researchers studying the immune response to SARS-CoV-2, is where the repertoires were released. Overall study results and their limits: The quantity of clinical and demographic metadata differed by source and by participant and was supplied without curation.

The collaborating institutions used their own protocols to collect whole blood in K2EDTA tubes. For TCRbeta analysis, collaborators shipped samples in one of three forms: frozen whole blood, isolated PBMCs, or DNA extracted from either of those sample types. CDR1 is given as MGHRA and CDR2 as YSYEKL, both from the germline V gene. The CDR3 runs 17 residues from the cysteine to the phenylalanine. Only the CDR3 DNA is retained, 51 bases long and in frame from the first base. The junction shows trimming of 1 base on V and 0 bases on J, plus 16 bases between the germline ends. The immunoSEQ Assay, a bias-controlled multiplex PCR, was used to amplify TCRbeta CDR3 regions from genomic DNA. Processing in the source paper ran as follows. Nucleated cell counts per sample were estimated from amplification of reference gene primers within the assay. Sequence reads were collapsed and filtered to measure the absolute abundance of every unique TCRbeta CDR3 rearrangement. For each sample, productive Simpson clonality was calculated as the square root of Simpson's diversity index across productive rearrangements. TCRdb obtained this table from immuneACCESS and retained in-frame rearrangements with V and J assigned. These tables miss some clones; where compared with another copy, unresolved V genes account for less than half of the shortfall, and the remainder is unexplained. For V, J and clone size, that table is used; D and trimming come from the DNA. Within this sample are some 150,000 clones, with around nine tenths of them counted one time only. The ten largest clones take up roughly 3.3% of the sample.

As for this clone: This clone's antigen is unknown. Base qualities are not provided; no much larger clone lies one nucleotide away.

Material: peripheral blood. The chain is encoded by TRBV4-1 joined to TRBJ2-7; the best D guess is TRBD1, with 5 bases matching. The source is a man aged 18-30 years with active or convalescent COVID-19. This receptor has the CDR3 CASSQGGKGYRSYEQYF. The DNA sequence reads TGCGCCAGCAGCCAAGGCGGAAAGGGGTACCGCTCCTACGAGCAGTACTTC.